This T cell receptor beta chain originates from a study of T cells expressing NK-cell markers. The CDR3 length is 15 residues. The germline V gene has CDR1 SEHNR and CDR2 FQNEAQ (reference sequence). TCRdb re-called the 5' RACE reads; one entry per CDR3 protein, DNA not given. This sample's table has 550,000 to 600,000 distinct CDR3 sequences. The TCR originated in a man aged 18 to 29 in good health. The sequenced sample consisted of blood T cells: a sorted CD56 or NKG2C T cell subset, CD4+ or CD8+ T cells, or bulk PBMC T cells (not recorded which). V gene TRBV7-9 combines with J gene TRBJ2-3. The CDR3 is CASSFYTTSTDTQYF.